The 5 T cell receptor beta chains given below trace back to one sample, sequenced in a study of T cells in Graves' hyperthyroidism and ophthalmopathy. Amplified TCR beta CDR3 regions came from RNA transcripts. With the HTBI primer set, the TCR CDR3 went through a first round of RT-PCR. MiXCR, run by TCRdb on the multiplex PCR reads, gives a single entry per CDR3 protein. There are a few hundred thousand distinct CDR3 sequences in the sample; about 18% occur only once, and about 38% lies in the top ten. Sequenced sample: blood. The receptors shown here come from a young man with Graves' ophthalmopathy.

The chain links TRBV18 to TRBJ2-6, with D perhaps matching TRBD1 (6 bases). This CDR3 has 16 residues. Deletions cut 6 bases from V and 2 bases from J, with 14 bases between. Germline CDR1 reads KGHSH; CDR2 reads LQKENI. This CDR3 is CASSSQGGTGANVLTF. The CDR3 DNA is TGTGCCAGCTCCAGCCAAGGGGGTACTGGGGCCAACGTCCTGACTTTC.

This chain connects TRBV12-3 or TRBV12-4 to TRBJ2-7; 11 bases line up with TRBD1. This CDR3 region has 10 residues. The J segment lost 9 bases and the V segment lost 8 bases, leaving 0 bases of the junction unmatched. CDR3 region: CASGQGAQYF. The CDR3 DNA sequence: TGTGCCAGCGGACAGGGGGCGCAGTACTTC.

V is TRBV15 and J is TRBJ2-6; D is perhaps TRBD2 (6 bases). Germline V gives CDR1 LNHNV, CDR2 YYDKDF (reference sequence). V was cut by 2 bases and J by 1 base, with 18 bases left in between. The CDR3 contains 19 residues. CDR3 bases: TGTGCCACCAGCAGAACTCCGTTGCGGGGTCTATCTGGGGCCAACGTCCTGACTTTC. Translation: CATSRTPLRGLSGANVLTF.

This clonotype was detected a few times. The DNA for the CDR3 is TGTGCCAGCAGCCCCCTGGATACGCAGTATTTT. It specifies CASSPLDTQYF. The genes are TRBV7-8 and TRBJ2-3, with unresolved D. Germline V gives CDR1 SGHVS, CDR2 FQNEAQ. This CDR3 comprises 11 residues. The V end lost 5 bases, the J end lost 6 bases, and 6 bases lay between the germline ends.

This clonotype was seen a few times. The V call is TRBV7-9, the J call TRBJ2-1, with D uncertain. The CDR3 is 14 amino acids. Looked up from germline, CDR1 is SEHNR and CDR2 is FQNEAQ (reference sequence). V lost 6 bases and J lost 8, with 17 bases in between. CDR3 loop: CASRPGPRTDEQFF. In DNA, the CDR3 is TGTGCCAGCAGGCCAGGACCCAGGACCGATGAGCAGTTCTTC.